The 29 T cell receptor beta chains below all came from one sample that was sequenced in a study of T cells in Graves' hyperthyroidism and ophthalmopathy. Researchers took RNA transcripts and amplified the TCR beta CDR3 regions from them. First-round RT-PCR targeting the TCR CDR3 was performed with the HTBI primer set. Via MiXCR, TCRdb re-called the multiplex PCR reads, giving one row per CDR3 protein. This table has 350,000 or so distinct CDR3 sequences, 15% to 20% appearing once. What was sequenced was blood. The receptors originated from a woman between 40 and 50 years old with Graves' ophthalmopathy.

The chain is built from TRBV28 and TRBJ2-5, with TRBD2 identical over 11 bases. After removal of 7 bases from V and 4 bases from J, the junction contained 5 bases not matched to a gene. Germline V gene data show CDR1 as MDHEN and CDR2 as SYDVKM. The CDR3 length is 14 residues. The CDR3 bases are TGTGCCAGCACCGTAGCGGGAGGGCCAGAGACCCAGTACTTC. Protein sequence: CASTVAGGPETQYF.

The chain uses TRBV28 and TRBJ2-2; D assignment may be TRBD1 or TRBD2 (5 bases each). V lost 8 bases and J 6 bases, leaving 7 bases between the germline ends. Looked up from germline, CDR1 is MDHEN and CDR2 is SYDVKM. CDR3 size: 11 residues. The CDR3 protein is CASEGPGELFF. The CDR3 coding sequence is TGTGCCAGCGAGGGGCCCGGGGAGCTGTTTTTT.

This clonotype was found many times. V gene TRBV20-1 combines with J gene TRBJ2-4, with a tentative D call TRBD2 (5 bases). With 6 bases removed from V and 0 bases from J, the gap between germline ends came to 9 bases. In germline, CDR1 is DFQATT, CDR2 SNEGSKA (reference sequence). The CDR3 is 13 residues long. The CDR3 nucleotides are TGCAGTGCGAACGGGGTAGCCAAAAACATTCAGTACTTC. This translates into CSANGVAKNIQYF.

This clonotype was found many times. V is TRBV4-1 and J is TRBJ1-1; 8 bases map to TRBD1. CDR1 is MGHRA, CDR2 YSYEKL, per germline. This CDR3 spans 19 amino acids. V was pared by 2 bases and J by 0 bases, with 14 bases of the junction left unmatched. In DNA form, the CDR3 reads TGCGCCAGCAGCCAATACGGGACAGGCCCTTATTACATGAACACTGAAGCTTTCTTT. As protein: CASSQYGTGPYYMNTEAFF.

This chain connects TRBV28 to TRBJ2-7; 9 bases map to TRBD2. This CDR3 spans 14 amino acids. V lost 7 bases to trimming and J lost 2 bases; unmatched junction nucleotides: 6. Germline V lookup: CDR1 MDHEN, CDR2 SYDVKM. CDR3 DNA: TGTGCCAGCACCGCGACTAGCGGCGCCTACGAGCAGTACTTC. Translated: CASTATSGAYEQYF. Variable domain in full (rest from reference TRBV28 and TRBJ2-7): DVKVTQSSRYLVKRTGEKVFLECVQDMDHENMFWYRQDPGLGLRLIYFSYDVKMKEKGDIPEGYSVSREKKERFSLILESASTNQTSMYLCASTATSGAYEQYFGPGTRLTVT.

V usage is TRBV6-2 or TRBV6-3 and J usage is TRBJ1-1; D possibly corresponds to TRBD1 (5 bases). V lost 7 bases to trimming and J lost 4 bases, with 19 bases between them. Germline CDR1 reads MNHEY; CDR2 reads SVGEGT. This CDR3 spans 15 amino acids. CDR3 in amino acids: CASTPLETAATEAFF. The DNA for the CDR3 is TGTGCCAGCACCCCTCTCGAGACAGCGGCCACTGAAGCTTTCTTT.

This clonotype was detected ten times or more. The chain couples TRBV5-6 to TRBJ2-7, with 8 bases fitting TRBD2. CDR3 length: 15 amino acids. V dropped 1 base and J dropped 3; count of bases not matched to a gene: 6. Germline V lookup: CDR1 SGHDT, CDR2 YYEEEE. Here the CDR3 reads CASSLFAGGGYEQYF. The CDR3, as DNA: TGTGCCAGCAGCTTGTTTGCGGGAGGAGGCTACGAGCAGTACTTC.

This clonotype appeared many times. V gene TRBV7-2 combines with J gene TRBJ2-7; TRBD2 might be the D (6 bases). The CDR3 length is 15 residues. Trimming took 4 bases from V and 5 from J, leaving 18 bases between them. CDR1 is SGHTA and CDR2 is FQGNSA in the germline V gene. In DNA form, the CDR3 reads TGTGCCAGCAGCTCAAACAAGTGGGGCGGGGACGAGCAGTACTTC. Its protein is CASSSNKWGGDEQYF.

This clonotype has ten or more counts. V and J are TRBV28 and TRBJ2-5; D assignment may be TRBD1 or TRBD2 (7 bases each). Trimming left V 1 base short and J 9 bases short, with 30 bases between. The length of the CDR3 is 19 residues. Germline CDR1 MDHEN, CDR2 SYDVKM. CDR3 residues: CASSLSGMWAGAVTGAQYF. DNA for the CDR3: TGTGCCAGCAGTTTATCAGGAATGTGGGCGGGGGCCGTAACAGGGGCCCAGTACTTC.

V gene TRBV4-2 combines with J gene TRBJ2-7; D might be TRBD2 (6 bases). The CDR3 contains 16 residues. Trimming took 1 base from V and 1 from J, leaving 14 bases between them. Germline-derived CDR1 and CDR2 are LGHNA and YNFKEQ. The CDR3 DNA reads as TGTGCCAGCAGCCAAGTATCCTGGGGGGATTCCTACGAGCAGTACTTC. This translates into CASSQVSWGDSYEQYF.

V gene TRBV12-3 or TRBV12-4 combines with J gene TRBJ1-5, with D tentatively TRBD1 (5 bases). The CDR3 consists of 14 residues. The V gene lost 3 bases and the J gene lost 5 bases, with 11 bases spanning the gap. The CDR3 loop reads CASSLAQTDQPQHF. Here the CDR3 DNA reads TGTGCCAGCAGTTTGGCGCAGACAGATCAGCCCCAGCATTTT.

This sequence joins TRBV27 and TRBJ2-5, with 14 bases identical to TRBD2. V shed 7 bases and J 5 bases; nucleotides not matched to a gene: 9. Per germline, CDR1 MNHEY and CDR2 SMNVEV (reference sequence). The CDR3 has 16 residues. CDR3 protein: CASNPGTSGRRETQYF. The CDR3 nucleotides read TGTGCCAGCAACCCCGGGACTAGCGGGAGAAGGGAGACCCAGTACTTC.

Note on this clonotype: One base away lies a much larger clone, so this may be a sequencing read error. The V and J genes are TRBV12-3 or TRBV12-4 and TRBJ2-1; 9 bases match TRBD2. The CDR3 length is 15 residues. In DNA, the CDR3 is TGTGCCAGCAGACTCATAGCGGGAGTAAGCAATGAGCAGCTCTTC. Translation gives CASRLIAGVSNEQLF.

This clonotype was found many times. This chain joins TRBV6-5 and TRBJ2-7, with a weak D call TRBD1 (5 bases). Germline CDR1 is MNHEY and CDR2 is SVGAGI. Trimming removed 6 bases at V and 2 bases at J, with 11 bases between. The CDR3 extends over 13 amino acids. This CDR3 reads CASRSPGTYEQYF. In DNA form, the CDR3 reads TGTGCCAGCAGGTCGCCAGGGACCTACGAGCAGTACTTC.

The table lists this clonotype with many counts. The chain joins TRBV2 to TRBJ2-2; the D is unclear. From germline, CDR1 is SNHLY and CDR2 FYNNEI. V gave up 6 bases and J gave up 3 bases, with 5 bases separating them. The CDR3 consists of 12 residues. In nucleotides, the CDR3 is TGTGCCAGCAGGGTAGACACCGGGGAGCTGTTTTTT. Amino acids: CASRVDTGELFF.

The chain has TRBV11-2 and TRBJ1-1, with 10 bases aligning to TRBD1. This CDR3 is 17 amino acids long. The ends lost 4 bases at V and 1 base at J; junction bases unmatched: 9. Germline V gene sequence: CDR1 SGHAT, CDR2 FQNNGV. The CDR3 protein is CASSYQTGGNKNTEAFF. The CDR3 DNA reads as TGTGCCAGCAGCTACCAGACAGGGGGCAACAAGAACACTGAAGCTTTCTTT.

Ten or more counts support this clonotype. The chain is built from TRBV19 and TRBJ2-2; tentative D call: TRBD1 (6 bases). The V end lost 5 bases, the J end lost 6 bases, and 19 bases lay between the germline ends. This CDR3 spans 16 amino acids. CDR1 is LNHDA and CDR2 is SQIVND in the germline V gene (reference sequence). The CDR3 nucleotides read TGTGCCAGTAGTTCCTACTTCCGGACAGCATCCGGGGAGCTGTTTTTT. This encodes CASSSYFRTASGELFF. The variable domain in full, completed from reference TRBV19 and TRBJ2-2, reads DGGITQSPKYLFRKEGQNVTLSCEQNLNHDAMYWYRQDPGQGLRLIYYSQIVNDFQKGDIAEGYSVSREKKESFPLTVTSAQKNPTAFYLCASSSYFRTASGELFFGEGSRLTVL.

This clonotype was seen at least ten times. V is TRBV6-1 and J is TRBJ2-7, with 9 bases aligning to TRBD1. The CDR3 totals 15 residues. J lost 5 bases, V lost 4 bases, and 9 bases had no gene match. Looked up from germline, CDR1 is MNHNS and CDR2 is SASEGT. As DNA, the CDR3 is TGTGCCAGCAGTGGTCAGGGACAGGGTAAAGACGAGCAGTACTTC. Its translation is CASSGQGQGKDEQYF.

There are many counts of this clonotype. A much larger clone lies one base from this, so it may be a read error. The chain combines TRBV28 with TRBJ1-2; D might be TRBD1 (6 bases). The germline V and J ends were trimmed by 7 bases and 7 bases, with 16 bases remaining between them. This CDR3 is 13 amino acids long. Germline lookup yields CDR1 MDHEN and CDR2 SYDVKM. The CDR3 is CASKTPGTTGYTF. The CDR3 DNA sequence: TGTGCCAGCAAAACCCCCGGGACAACTGGCTACACCTTC.

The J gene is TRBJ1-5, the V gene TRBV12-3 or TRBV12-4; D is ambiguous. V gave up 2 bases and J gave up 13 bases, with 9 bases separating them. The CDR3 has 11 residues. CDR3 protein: CASSLFGLQHF. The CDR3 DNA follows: TGTGCCAGCAGTTTATTCGGCTTACAGCATTTT.

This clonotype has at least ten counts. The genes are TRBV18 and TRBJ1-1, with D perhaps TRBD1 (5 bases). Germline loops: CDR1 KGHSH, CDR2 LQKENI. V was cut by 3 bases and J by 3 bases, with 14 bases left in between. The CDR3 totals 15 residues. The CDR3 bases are TGTGCCAGCTCACCCTTTAGAGGGGTGGACACTGAAGCTTTCTTT. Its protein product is CASSPFRGVDTEAFF. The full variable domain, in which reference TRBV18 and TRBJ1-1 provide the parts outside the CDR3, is NAGVMQNPRHLVRRRGQEARLRCSPMKGHSHVYWYRQLPEEGLKFMVYLQKENIIDESGMPKERFSAEFPKEGPSILRIQQVVRGDSAAYFCASSPFRGVDTEAFFGQGTRLTVV.

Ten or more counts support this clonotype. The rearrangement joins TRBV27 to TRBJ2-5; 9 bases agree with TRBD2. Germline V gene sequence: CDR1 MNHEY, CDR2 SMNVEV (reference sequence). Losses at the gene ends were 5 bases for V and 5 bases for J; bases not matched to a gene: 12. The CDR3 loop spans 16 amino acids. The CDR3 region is CASSPTSGSGGETQYF. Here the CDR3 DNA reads TGTGCCAGCAGTCCAACTAGCGGGTCGGGAGGGGAGACCCAGTACTTC.

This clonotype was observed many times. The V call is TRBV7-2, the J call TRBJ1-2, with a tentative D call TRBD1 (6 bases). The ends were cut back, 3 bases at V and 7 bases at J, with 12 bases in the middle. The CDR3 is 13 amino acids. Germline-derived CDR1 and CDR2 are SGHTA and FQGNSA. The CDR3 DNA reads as TGTGCCAGCAGCTTTGGGGGGCTGCTTGGCTACACCTTC. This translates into CASSFGGLLGYTF. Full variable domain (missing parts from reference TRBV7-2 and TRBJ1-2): GAGVSQSPSNKVTEKGKDVELRCDPISGHTALYWYRQSLGQGLEFLIYFQGNSAPDKSGLPSDRFSAERTGGSVSTLTIQRTQQEDSAVYLCASSFGGLLGYTFGSGTRLTVV.

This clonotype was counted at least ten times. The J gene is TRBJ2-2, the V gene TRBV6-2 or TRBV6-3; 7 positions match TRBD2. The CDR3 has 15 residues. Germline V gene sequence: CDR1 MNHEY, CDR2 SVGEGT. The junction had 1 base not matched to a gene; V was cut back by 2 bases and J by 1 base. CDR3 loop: CASSYRGRNTGELFF. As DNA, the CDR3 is TGTGCCAGCAGTTACCGCGGGAGGAACACCGGGGAGCTGTTTTTT.

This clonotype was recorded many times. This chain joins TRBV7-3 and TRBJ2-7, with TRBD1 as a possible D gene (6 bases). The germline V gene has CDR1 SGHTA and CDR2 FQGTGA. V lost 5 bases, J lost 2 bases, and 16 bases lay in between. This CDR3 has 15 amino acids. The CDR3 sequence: CASSPLPGATYEQYF. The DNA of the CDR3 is TGTGCCAGCAGCCCATTACCAGGGGCCACCTACGAGCAGTACTTC.

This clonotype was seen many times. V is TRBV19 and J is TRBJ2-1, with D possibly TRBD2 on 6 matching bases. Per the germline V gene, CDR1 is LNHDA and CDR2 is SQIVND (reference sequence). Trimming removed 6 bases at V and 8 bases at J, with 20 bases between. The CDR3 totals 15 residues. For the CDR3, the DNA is TGTGCCAGTAGCCGATCGTCCGGTTGGGGGGATGAGCAGTTCTTC. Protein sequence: CASSRSSGWGDEQFF.

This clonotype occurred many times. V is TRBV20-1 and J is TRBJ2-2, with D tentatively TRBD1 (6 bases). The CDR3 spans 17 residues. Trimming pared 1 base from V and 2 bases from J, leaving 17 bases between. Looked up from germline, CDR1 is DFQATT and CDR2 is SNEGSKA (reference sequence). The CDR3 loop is CSARGDPGQFNTGELFF. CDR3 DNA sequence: TGCAGTGCTAGAGGAGATCCGGGACAATTCAACACCGGGGAGCTGTTTTTT.

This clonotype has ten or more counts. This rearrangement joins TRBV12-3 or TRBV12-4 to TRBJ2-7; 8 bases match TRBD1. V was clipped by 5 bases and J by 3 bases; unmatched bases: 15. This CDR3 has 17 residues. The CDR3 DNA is TGTGCCAGCAGTGAGGGCCCAGGGGGCGAGGGTGGCTACGAGCAGTACTTC. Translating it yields CASSEGPGGEGGYEQYF.

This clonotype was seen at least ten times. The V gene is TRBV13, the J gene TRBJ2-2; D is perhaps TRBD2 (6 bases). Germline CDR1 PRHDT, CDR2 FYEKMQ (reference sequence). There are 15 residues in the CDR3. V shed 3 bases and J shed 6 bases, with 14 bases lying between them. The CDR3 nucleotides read TGTGCCAGCAGCTTCCTAGCGAGGGGACCCGGGGAGCTGTTTTTT. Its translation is CASSFLARGPGELFF.